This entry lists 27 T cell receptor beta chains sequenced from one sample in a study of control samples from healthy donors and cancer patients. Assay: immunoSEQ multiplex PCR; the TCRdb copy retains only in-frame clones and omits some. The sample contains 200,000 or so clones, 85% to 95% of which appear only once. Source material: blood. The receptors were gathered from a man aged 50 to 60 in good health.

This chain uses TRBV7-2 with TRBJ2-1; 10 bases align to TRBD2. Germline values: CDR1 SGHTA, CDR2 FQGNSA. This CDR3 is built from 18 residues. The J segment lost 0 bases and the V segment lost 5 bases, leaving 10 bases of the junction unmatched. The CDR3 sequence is CASSQRGGTVYSYNEQFF. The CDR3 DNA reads TGTGCCAGCAGCCAGCGGGGGGGCACCGTATACTCCTACAATGAGCAGTTCTTC.

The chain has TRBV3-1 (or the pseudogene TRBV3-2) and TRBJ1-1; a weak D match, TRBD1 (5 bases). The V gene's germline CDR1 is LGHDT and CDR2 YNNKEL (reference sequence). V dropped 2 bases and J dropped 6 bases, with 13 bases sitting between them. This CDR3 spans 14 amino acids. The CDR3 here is CASSQQAGYAEAFF. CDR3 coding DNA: TGTGCCAGCAGCCAACAAGCAGGGTACGCTGAAGCTTTCTTT.

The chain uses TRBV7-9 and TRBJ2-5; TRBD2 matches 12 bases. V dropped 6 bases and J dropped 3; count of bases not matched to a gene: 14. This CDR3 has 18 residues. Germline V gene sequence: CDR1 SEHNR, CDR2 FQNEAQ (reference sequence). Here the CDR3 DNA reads TGTGCCAGCAGTATTACCCTAACTAGCGGGGGGACGAAAGAGACCCAGTACTTC. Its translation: CASSITLTSGGTKETQYF.

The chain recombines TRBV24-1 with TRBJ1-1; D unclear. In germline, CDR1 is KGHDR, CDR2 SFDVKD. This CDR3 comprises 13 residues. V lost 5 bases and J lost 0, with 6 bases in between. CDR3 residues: CATSVGMNTEAFF. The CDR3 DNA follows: TGTGCCACCAGTGTAGGTATGAACACTGAAGCTTTCTTT.

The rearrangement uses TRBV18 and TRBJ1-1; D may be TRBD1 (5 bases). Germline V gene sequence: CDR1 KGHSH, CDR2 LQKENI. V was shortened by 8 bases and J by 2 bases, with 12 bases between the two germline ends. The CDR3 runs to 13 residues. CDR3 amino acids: CASRRDVNTEAFF. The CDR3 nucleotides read TGTGCCAGCCGCCGGGACGTTAACACTGAAGCTTTCTTT.

CDR3 loop: CASSLSTGANVLTF. The CDR3 nucleotides are TGTGCCAGCAGCTTAAGTACTGGGGCCAACGTCCTGACTTTC. The gene calls are TRBV5-4 and TRBJ2-6; the D is unclear. Deletions cut 2 bases from V and 2 bases from J, with 5 bases between. CDR3 length: 14 residues. Germline V lookup: CDR1 SGHNT, CDR2 YYREEE (reference sequence).

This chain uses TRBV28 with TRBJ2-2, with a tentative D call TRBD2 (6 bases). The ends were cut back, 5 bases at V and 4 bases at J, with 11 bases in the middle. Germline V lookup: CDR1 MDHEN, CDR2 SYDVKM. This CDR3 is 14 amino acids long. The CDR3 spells CASSAGGGTGELFF. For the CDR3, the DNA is TGTGCCAGCAGTGCCGGGGGAGGCACCGGGGAGCTGTTTTTT.

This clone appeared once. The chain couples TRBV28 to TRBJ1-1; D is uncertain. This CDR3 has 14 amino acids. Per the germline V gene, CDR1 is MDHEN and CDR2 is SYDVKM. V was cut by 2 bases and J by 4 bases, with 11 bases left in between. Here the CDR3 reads CASSLIGRTTEAFF. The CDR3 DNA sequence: TGTGCCAGCAGTTTAATAGGCAGGACCACTGAAGCTTTCTTT.

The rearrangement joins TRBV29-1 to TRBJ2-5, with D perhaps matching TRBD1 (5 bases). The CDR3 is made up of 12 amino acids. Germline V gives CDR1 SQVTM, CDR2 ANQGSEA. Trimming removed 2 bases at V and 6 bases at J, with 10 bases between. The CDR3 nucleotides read TGCAGCGTTGAACAGGGTACGAAGACCCAGTACTTC. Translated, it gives CSVEQGTKTQYF.

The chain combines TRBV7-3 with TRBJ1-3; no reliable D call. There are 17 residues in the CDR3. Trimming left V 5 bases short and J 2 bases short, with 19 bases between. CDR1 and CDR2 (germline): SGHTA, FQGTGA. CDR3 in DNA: TGTGCCAGCAGCCCCTCGACATTTTCCGTGGCTGGAAACACCATATATTTT. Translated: CASSPSTFSVAGNTIYF.

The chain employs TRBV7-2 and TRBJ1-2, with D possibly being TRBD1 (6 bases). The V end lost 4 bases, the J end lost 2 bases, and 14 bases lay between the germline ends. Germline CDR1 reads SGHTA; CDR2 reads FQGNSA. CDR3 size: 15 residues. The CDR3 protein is CASSSQGNTNYGYTF. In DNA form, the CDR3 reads TGTGCCAGCAGCTCGCAGGGGAATACCAACTATGGCTACACCTTC. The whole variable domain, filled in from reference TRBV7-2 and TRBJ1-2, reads GAGVSQSPSNKVTEKGKDVELRCDPISGHTALYWYRQSLGQGLEFLIYFQGNSAPDKSGLPSDRFSAERTGGSVSTLTIQRTQQEDSAVYLCASSSQGNTNYGYTFGSGTRLTVV.

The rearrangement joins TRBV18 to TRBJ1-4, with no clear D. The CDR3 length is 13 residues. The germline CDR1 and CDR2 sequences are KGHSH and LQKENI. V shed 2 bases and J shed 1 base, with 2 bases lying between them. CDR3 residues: CASSPETNEKLFF. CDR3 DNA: TGTGCCAGCTCACCAGAAACTAATGAAAAACTGTTTTTT.

Written as DNA, the CDR3 is TGTGCCAGCAGTGGCTTAGACTCGGAGACCCAGTACTTC. It yields the protein CASSGLDSETQYF. The V and J genes are TRBV7-9 and TRBJ2-5; D gene uncertain. This CDR3 spans 13 amino acids. The ends were cut back, 6 bases at V and 5 bases at J, with 13 bases in the middle. The germline CDR1 and CDR2 sequences are SEHNR and FQNEAQ (reference sequence).

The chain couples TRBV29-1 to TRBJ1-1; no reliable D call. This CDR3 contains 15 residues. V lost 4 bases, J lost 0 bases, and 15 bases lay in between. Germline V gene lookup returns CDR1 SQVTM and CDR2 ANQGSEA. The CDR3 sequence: CSVASGTVLNTEAFF. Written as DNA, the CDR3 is TGCAGCGTTGCCTCGGGTACAGTCTTGAACACTGAAGCTTTCTTT.

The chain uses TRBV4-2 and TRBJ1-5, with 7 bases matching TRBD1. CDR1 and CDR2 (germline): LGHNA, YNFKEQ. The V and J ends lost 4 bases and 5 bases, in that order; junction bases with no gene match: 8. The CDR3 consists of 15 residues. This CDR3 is CASSLEGTVYQPQHF. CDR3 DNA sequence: TGTGCCAGCAGCCTCGAAGGGACAGTCTATCAGCCCCAGCATTTT.

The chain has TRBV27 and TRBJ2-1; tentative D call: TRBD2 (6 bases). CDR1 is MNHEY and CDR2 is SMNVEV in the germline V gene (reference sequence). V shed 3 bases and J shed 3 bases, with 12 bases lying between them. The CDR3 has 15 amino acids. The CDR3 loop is CASSFGGARYNEQFF. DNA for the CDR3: TGTGCCAGCAGTTTCGGCGGGGCCCGCTACAATGAGCAGTTCTTC.

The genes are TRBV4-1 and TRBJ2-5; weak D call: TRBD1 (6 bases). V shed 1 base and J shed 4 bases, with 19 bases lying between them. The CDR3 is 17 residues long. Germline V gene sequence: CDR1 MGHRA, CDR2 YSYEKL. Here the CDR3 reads CASSQAPRDNLGETQYF. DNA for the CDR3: TGCGCCAGCAGCCAAGCCCCCCGGGACAACCTCGGAGAGACCCAGTACTTC.

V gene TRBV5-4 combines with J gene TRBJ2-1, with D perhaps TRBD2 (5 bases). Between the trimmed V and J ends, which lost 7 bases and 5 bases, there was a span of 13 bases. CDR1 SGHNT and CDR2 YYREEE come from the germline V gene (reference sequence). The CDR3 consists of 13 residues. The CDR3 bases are TGTGCCAGCTCCCGGGATCCTAACAATGAGCAGTTCTTC. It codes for CASSRDPNNEQFF.

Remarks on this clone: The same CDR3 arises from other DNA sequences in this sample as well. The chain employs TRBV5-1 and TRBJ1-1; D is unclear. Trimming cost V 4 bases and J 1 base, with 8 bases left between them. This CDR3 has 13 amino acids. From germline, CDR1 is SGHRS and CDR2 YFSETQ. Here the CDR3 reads CASSSTGNTEAFF. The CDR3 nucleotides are TGCGCCAGCAGCAGTACCGGGAACACTGAAGCTTTCTTT.

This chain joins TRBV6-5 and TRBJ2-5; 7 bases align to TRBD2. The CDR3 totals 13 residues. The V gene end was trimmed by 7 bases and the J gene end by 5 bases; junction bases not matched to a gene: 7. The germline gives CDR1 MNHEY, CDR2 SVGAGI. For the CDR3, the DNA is TGTGCCAGCAAAGGTACGGGAGGCGAGACCCAGTACTTC. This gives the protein CASKGTGGETQYF.

The CDR3 loop reads CASSHRFRGNYEQYF. The CDR3 DNA reads TGTGCCAGCAGCCATCGTTTTCGGGGGAACTACGAGCAGTACTTC. The chain recombines TRBV4-2 with TRBJ2-7; D is possibly TRBD2 (6 bases). The CDR3 runs to 15 residues. The germline V gene encodes CDR1 LGHNA and CDR2 YNFKEQ. V was shortened by 3 bases and J by 3 bases, with 15 bases between the two germline ends.

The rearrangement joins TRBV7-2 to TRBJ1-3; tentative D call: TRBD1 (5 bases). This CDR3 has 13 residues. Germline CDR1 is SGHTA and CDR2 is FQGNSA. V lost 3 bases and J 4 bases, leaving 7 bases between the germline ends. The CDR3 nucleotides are TGTGCCAGCAGCTTTCGACAGGGAAACACCATATATTTT. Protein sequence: CASSFRQGNTIYF.

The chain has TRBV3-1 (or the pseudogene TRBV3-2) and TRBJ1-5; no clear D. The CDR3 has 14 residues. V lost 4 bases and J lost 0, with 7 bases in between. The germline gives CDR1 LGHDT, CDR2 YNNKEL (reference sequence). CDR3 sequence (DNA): TGTGCCAGCAGCCTGGGCTATAGCAATCAGCCCCAGCATTTT. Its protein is CASSLGYSNQPQHF.

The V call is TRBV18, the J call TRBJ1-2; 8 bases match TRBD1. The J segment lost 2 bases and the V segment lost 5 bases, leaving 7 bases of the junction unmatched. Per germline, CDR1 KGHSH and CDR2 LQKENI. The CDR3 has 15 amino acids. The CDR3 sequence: CASSGTGGVNYGYTF. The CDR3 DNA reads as TGTGCCAGCTCAGGAACAGGGGGGGTCAACTATGGCTACACCTTC.

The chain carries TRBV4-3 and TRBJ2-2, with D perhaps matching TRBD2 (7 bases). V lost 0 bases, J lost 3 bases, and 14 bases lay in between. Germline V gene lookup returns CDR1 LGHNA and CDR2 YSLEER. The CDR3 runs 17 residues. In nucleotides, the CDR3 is TGCGCCAGCAGCCAAGAGTTGAGGGGGGGCTACACCGGGGAGCTGTTTTTT. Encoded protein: CASSQELRGGYTGELFF.

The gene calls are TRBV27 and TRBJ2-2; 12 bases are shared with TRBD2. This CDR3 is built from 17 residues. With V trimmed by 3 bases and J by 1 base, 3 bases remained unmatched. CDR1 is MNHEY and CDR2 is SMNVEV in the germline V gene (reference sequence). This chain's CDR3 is CASSFLAGGMNTGELFF. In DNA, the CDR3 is TGTGCCAGCAGTTTTCTAGCGGGGGGGATGAACACCGGGGAGCTGTTTTTT.

For the CDR3, the DNA is TGTGCCAGCAGTTACCCAAAGGGGGGGCGCACAGATACGCAGTATTTT. Its translation: CASSYPKGGRTDTQYF. The rearrangement joins TRBV6-2 or TRBV6-3 to TRBJ2-3, with D perhaps TRBD2 (7 bases). The CDR3 runs to 16 residues. The germline V gene encodes CDR1 MNHEY and CDR2 SVGEGT. V lost 2 bases, J lost 1 base, and 13 bases lay in between.